The 11 T cell receptor beta chains below were found in one sample sequenced in a study of radiation and T cells in renal cell carcinoma. Assay: immunoSEQ multiplex PCR; the TCRdb copy retains only in-frame clones and omits some. The sample includes about 83,000 clones, roughly 85% seen only once; the top ten take more than 2%. Time point: blood 4 weeks post-SBRT, at nephrectomy. The treatment is: 15 Gy SBRT to primary tumor, nephrectomy 4 weeks later. Material: blood, obtained from a patient whose treatment included radiotherapy and nephrectomy. These receptor sequences come from a woman aged 55-69 years with renal cell carcinoma.

The gene calls are TRBV27 and TRBJ2-2; D uncertain. CDR1 MNHEY and CDR2 SMNVEV come from the germline V gene (reference sequence). The CDR3 loop spans 12 amino acids. The ends were cut back, 3 bases at V and 7 bases at J, with 6 bases in the middle. CDR3 sequence reads: CASSFGVGELFF. The CDR3 nucleotides read TGTGCCAGCAGTTTTGGGGTCGGGGAGCTGTTTTTT.

The chain uses TRBV10-3 and TRBJ2-7, with 7 bases that match TRBD1. J lost 1 base, V lost 6 bases, and 3 bases had no gene match. Per the germline V gene, CDR1 is ENHRY and CDR2 is SYGVKD. The CDR3 contains 13 residues. CDR3 amino acids: CAIRDRLSYEQYF. CDR3 DNA: TGTGCCATCAGGGACAGGTTATCCTACGAGCAGTACTTC.

This CDR3 is CASIWGGGLRYGYTF. CDR3 bases: TGTGCCAGCATCTGGGGAGGAGGCCTTAGGTATGGCTACACCTTC. This rearrangement joins TRBV6-1 to TRBJ1-2; no firm D call. There are 15 residues in the CDR3. V was trimmed by 7 bases and J by 5 bases, leaving 20 bases between them. Per germline, CDR1 MNHNS and CDR2 SASEGT.

The chain employs TRBV27 and TRBJ2-7, with D perhaps TRBD1 or TRBD2 (5 bases each). Trimming pared 4 bases from V and 2 bases from J, leaving 18 bases between. There are 16 residues in the CDR3. Germline V gene lookup returns CDR1 MNHEY and CDR2 SMNVEV (reference sequence). The CDR3 loop is CASSSNLGAPTYEQYF. The CDR3 DNA sequence: TGTGCCAGCAGTTCGAACCTCGGGGCCCCAACCTACGAGCAGTACTTC.

The rearrangement joins TRBV6-1 to TRBJ2-7; 10 bases are shared with TRBD1. This CDR3 has 14 amino acids. In germline, CDR1 is MNHNS, CDR2 SASEGT. V dropped 7 bases and J dropped 7; count of bases not matched to a gene: 10. The CDR3 protein is CASTIRDRGREQYF. CDR3 bases: TGTGCCAGCACTATCCGGGACAGGGGCCGTGAGCAGTACTTC.

The J gene is TRBJ1-5, the V gene TRBV15; tentatively, D is TRBD1 (6 bases). The V and J ends lost 3 bases and 6 bases respectively, with 15 bases between them. Per germline, CDR1 LNHNV and CDR2 YYDKDF (reference sequence). This CDR3 is 15 amino acids long. CDR3 sequence (DNA): TGTGCCACCAGCAGCGCACTACAGGGAGGTCAGCCCCAGCATTTT. It specifies CATSSALQGGQPQHF.

This chain connects TRBV20-1 to TRBJ2-1; D not certain. Trimming removed 0 bases at V and 6 bases at J, with 3 bases between. CDR3 length: 11 amino acids. The germline CDR1 and CDR2 sequences are DFQATT and SNEGSKA (reference sequence). The CDR3 sequence: CSAREVNEQFF. DNA of the CDR3: TGCAGTGCTAGAGAGGTCAATGAGCAGTTCTTC.

V usage is TRBV9 and J usage is TRBJ1-4, with D unresolved. Germline loops: CDR1 SGDLS, CDR2 YYNGEE. V was trimmed by 3 bases and J by 7 bases, leaving 19 bases between them. There are 16 residues in the CDR3. The CDR3 spells CASSALPTSGVEKLFF. CDR3 nucleotides: TGTGCCAGCAGCGCCCTACCAACGTCGGGTGTTGAAAAACTGTTTTTT. Looking up the rest from reference TRBV9 and TRBJ1-4 gives the full variable domain: DSGVTQTPKHLITATGQRVTLRCSPRSGDLSVYWYQQSLDQGLQFLIQYYNGEERAKGNILERFSAQQFPDLHSELNLSSLELGDSALYFCASSALPTSGVEKLFFGSGTQLSVL.

The CDR3 here is CASSQRPGGANEQFF. The CDR3 region has the DNA TGCGCCAGCAGCCAACGACCCGGCGGTGCCAATGAGCAGTTCTTC. The chain recombines TRBV5-1 with TRBJ2-1; no definite D call. V was trimmed by 4 bases and J by 6 bases, leaving 17 bases between them. Germline V CDR1 and CDR2: SGHRS, YFSETQ. This CDR3 region has 15 residues.

This clone has more than one count but fewer than ten. This chain connects TRBV4-1 to TRBJ2-7; D could derive from TRBD1 or TRBD2 (5 bases each). Germline V gene lookup returns CDR1 MGHRA and CDR2 YSYEKL. The length of the CDR3 is 15 residues. V was shortened by 2 bases and J by 6 bases, with 17 bases between the two germline ends. CDR3 region: CASSQTGTPGLEQYF. CDR3 nucleotide sequence: TGCGCCAGCAGCCAAACCGGGACCCCCGGGCTCGAGCAGTACTTC.

The gene calls are TRBV4-1 and TRBJ1-5, with TRBD1 identical over 7 bases. CDR3 length: 15 residues. Trimming cost V 0 bases and J 7 bases; bases outside gene matches: 6. Per germline, CDR1 MGHRA and CDR2 YSYEKL. CDR3 nucleotide sequence: TGCGCCAGCAGCCAAGACCGGACAGGCTGGCAGCCCCAGCATTTT. Its protein product is CASSQDRTGWQPQHF.